This T cell receptor beta chain came from a study of blood T cell repertoires in COVID-19. Repertoires were generated with immunoSEQ multiplex PCR, while TCRdb's copy carries only in-frame clones and drops some. This sample carries about 220,000 clones, roughly 90% of them seen once, and the ten largest clones take around 3.5%. From germline, CDR1 is KGHSH and CDR2 LQKENI. This CDR3 has 16 residues. V dropped 1 base and J dropped 1 base, with 13 bases sitting between them. This sequence originates from a woman aged 40 to 55 with acute COVID-19. The chain employs TRBV18 and TRBJ1-1, with a possible D match to TRBD1 (5 bases). The sample was PBMCs or T cells enriched from blood (not recorded which). Here the CDR3 DNA reads TGTGCCAGCTCACCACGAACCGGCCAGGGGAACACTGAAGCTTTCTTT. Translated: CASSPRTGQGNTEAFF.